This T cell receptor beta chain was sequenced during a study of blood T cell repertoires in COVID-19. Study-wide background: From T cells, B-cell-depleted T cells, or PBMCs came the material, which was cDNA or gDNA.

Enrolled through a virtual design, the participants were between roughly 18 and 90 years of age and came from around 25 US areas. Method: immunoSEQ multiplex PCR; TCRdb's copy keeps in-frame clones and lacks some. The sample comprises 260,000 or so clones, under 90% of which are singletons, and 3% to 4.5% rests with the top ten. Trimming removed 3 bases from V and 3 bases from J; junction bases left unmatched: 3. Germline assignment: CDR1 GTSNPN and CDR2 SVGIG (reference sequence). This CDR3 has 14 amino acids. This clone was seen once. The chain recombines TRBV30 with TRBJ2-3, with TRBD2 matching over 10 bases. Sequences were obtained from PBMCs or T cells enriched from blood (not recorded which). The receptor was derived from a woman between 40 and 55 years old who had been exposed to COVID-19. The CDR3 protein is CAWRVAGGTDTQYF. The CDR3, as DNA: TGTGCCTGGAGAGTAGCGGGGGGTACAGATACGCAGTATTTT.